This entry concerns a single TCR beta chain. At one end, the junction sequence differs from germline, possibly due to a read error. Participant-reported clinical history was the basis for cohort assignment. These data originate in a study of blood T cell repertoires in COVID-19. Study as a whole: From the United States, Italy and Spain came samples of acute and convalescent COVID-19.

Libraries were prepared by immunoSEQ multiplex PCR; TCRdb keeps only in-frame clonotypes and omits some of them. This sample has under 300,000 clones; 89% occur once, and the top ten carry about 1.8%. Germline V gives CDR1 SGHRS, CDR2 YFSETQ. This CDR3 has 14 amino acids. This rearrangement joins TRBV5-1 to TRBJ2-2; perhaps TRBD2 as D (6 bases). The sequenced sample consisted of PBMCs or T cells enriched from blood (not recorded which). The TCR comes from a woman aged 40 to 55 who had recovered from COVID-19. The CDR3: CASTLEGNTGELFF. The CDR3 DNA sequence: TGCGCCAGCACCTTGGAGGGGAATACCGGGGAGCTGTTTTTT.